This is a list of T cell receptor beta chains from one sample in a study of immune characterization of retroperitoneal liposarcoma. In TCRdb, the PCR reads were re-called with MiXCR into one record per CDR3 protein. The profile shows fewer than 25,000 distinct CDR3 sequences, around 38% of them singletons. Sequencing was done on a sample of blood. These receptors originate from a male donor with retroperitoneal liposarcoma. The CDR3 runs from the conserved cysteine through the conserved F or W. Fields, in order: clone size, D gene, V gene, J gene, CDR3 DNA, CDR3 protein. D genes are given only for firm matches. Only part of the rows carry a size: once, few, many, or a class if the clone is expanded.

>few|TRBD2|TRBV10-1|TRBJ2-1
TGCGCCAGAGAGAAGGGAGGGGATGTTTTGAACAATGAGCAGTTCTTC
CAREKGGDVLNNEQFF
>-|TRBD2|TRBV7-2|TRBJ2-7
TGTGCCAGCAGCCAACAAGCGGGGGGATACAATGAGCAGTACTTC
CASSQQAGGYNEQYF
>many|-|TRBV6-1|TRBJ2-5
TGTGCCAGCAGGTCCAGTCAAGAGACCCAGTACTTC
CASRSSQETQYF
>few|TRBD2|TRBV5-4|TRBJ2-5
TGTGCCAGCAGCTTGGGGTCGGGACTAGCTCAAGAGACCCAGTACTTC
CASSLGSGLAQETQYF
>few|TRBD2|TRBV4-1|TRBJ2-2
TGCGCCAGCAGCCAGTCAATTGCTAGCGGGAGGACCAACACCGGGGAGCTGTTTTTT
CASSQSIASGRTNTGELFF
>-|-|TRBV6-1|TRBJ2-7
TGTGCCAGCAGTGAACTGGGGCAGTCGACCGGTTACGAGCAGTACTTC
CASSELGQSTGYEQYF
>many|TRBD2|TRBV6-1|TRBJ2-1
TGTGCCAGCAGTGAAGGGGGGGGCTCCTACAATGAGCAGTTCTTC
CASSEGGGSYNEQFF
>many|-|TRBV6-1|TRBJ2-7
TGTGCCAGCAGTGCATTGACCGGGACACACGCCTACGAGCAGTACTTC
CASSALTGTHAYEQYF
>few|TRBD1|TRBV12-3/TRBV12-4|TRBJ1-1
TGTGCCAGCAGTTTTGGACAGGGGGTAGCAACTTTCTTT
CASSFGQGVATFF
>-|-|TRBV7-8|TRBJ2-3
TGTGCCAGCGGGCTTAGCACAGATACGCAGTATTTT
CASGLSTDTQYF
>-|-|TRBV6-1|TRBJ2-5
TGTGCCAGCAGCGTACTCTCATTCACCGGACGCCAAGAGACCCAGTACTTC
CASSVLSFTGRQETQYF
>once|-|TRBV4-3|TRBJ2-1
TGCGCCAGCAGCCAAGACATTACGTATTGGACCGGCAATGAGCAGTTCTTC
CASSQDITYWTGNEQFF
>-|-|TRBV6-1|TRBJ1-1
TGTGCCAGCAGTGAAGCGGCGGCAGGGGCCACTGAAGCTTTCTTT
CASSEAAAGATEAFF
>medium-sized|-|TRBV6-1|TRBJ2-3
TGTGCCAGCAGTGTAAGCCGTGTAGATACGCAGTATTTT
CASSVSRVDTQYF
>-|-|TRBV7-3|TRBJ2-5
TGTGCCAGCAGCGCCGTCGGTCGGGGGAGTAGGCACAATGAGCAGTACTTC
CASSAVGRGSRHNEQYF
>-|-|TRBV12-3/TRBV12-4|TRBJ2-1
TGTGCCGGACACAGGGGGCGGGGGGCGTACGAGACGTTCTTC
CAGHRGRGAYETFF
>-|-|TRBV6-8|TRBJ2-1
TGTGCCAGCAGTGAAGATCCGAGAACCGGGAATGAGCAGTTCTTC
CASSEDPRTGNEQFF
>few|-|TRBV6-6|TRBJ1-1
TGTGCCAGCAGTTACTCGAGTTGGTCAGGGAAAGCTTTCTTT
CASSYSSWSGKAFF
>-|-|TRBV6-8|TRBJ1-1
TGTGCCAGCCAACCGGGACAAGCGAACACTGAAGCTTTCTTT
CASQPGQANTEAFF
>few|-|TRBV6-1|TRBJ2-6
TGTGCCACCCAGGGCTTTGGGGCCAACGTCCTGACTTTC
CATQGFGANVLTF
>few|-|TRBV6-1|TRBJ2-7
TGTGCCAGCAGCCCAAGGGGGGCGGGGAGGATGTACGAGCAGTACTTC
CASSPRGAGRMYEQYF
>few|-|TRBV27|TRBJ2-5
TGTGCCAGCAGTTTGTTGGCCGGGACCGAAGAGACCCAGTACTTC
CASSLLAGTEETQYF
>few|-|TRBV6-1|TRBJ1-1
TGTGCCAGCAGTACCACAGGGTGGGGCACTGAAGCTTTCTTT
CASSTTGWGTEAFF
>once|-|TRBV7-4|TRBJ1-2
TGTGCCAGCAGCTTAGTAACAGGCTGGGGCTACACCTTC
CASSLVTGWGYTF
>medium-sized|-|TRBV6-1|TRBJ2-1
TGTGCCAGCACGGACCCGCGTGCCTACGAGCAGTTCTTC
CASTDPRAYEQFF
>-|TRBD1|TRBV24-1|TRBJ2-1
TGTGCCACCAGTGATCCCGGGACAGGATACAATGAGCAGTTCTTC
CATSDPGTGYNEQFF